Sequencing of this T cell receptor (beta chain) was carried out in a study of T cell repertoires in ileal Crohn's disease (dated by TCRdb to between 2018 and 2020). Notes on the research overall: At the time of surgery, roughly 40% of patients were active smokers, and the median duration of disease was about 8.5 years. All patients had surgery for a complication: stricturing disease in 61% and penetrating disease in roughly 39%. Postoperative therapy was given to about half of the patients, with thiopurines administered to more than 10 patients and anti-TNF agents administered to approximately 17 patients. The study ran alongside a multicentre cohort designed to identify predictors of early endoscopic recurrence after ileocolonic resection. The TCR repertoire was analysed in approximately 60 patients with Crohn's disease drawn from a prospective multicentre cohort. The study sequenced about 150 mucosal samples from around 57 patients, taken at several locations on the surgical specimen and at postoperative endoscopy. For commercial TCRB immunosequencing, approximately 500 nanograms of biopsy DNA were submitted for each sample. Endoscopic postoperative recurrence was defined by a Rutgeerts score above i0. Biopsies taken from the proximal margin of the surgical specimen were designated as MI samples. The study at large found these results: Mucosal CD4 and CD8 T cells were sorted and sequenced only in a subgroup of patients, the size of which was not stated. Compared with non-smokers, patients who were active smokers at surgery showed a significantly higher proportion of clonal expansions (about 27% vs 20%, p=0.02). Compared with CD4 T cells, sorted CD8 T cells contained more high-frequency clones, which suggests that the mucosal expansions were mostly CD8. Higher high-frequency clone percentages at surgery were associated with endoscopic recurrence; all patients with clonality above 26.8% (18/57) had recurrence.

Library creation used the immunoSEQ multiplex PCR assay. A two-step, amplification bias-controlled multiplex PCR was used by Adaptive Biotechnology to amplify CDR3 regions from genomic DNA. The first PCR used primers for every V and J gene segment; the second PCR added barcodes and Illumina adapters. An Illumina instrument was used to sequence the CDR3 libraries. The published analysis was carried out like this. Analysis combined the vendor-provided pipelines with custom analysis of raw data in R/Bioconductor under R version 3.3.0. Clonality, which ranges from 0 to 1, was calculated as the inverse of the normalised Shannon entropy across all productive clones. The repertoire share taken up by the top 100 clones defined high-frequency clones, and only clones that passed a 95% confidence test were kept. Overlap between samples was measured with the Morisita-Horn index, while repertoire diversity was measured with the Simpson index. TCRdb took this table from immuneACCESS and kept in-frame rearrangements with V and J called. Such tables lack part of the clones; where checked against another copy, unresolved V genes explain under half of the gap, and the rest is unexplained. The D gene and trimming were derived from the DNA, and the V and J assignments and clone size from that table. Recorded for this sample are 5,500 to 9,000 clones; 72% of them occurred a single time. The ten top clones hold roughly 47% of the sample.

This clone is large (0.1 to 1%) in terms of sample share. Its target antigen remains unknown. No base quality information exists; no much larger clone differs at one position. Sample time point, as interpreted from the label and publication: proximal margin of the surgical specimen (macroscopically non-inflamed). To be eligible, patients had to be adults with ileal or ileocolonic Crohn's disease and an indication for ileocolonic resection. Before DNA extraction, whole ileal mucosal biopsies were kept frozen at -80 degrees C. Genomic DNA was extracted from frozen whole biopsies with a TRizol-based method and quantified on a NanoDrop 2000 spectrophotometer. Reading from cysteine to phenylalanine, the CDR3 counts 14 amino acids. Of all the DNA, just the CDR3 is kept, 42 bases in frame from base 1. Sequences WNHNN (CDR1) and SYGVQD (CDR2) are obtained from the germline V gene (reference sequence). At the junction V is shortened by 6 bases and J by 5 bases, with 13 bases in between.

This sequence was found in an adult with Crohn's disease. The receptor chain draws on TRBV10-1 and TRBJ2-2; TRBD1 is perhaps the D gene, given 7 matching bases. The sample taken for sequencing was ileal tissue. The CDR3 region reads CASRDPGGTGELFF. The DNA reads as follows: TGCGCCAGCAGAGACCCAGGGGGGACCGGGGAGCTGTTTTTT.